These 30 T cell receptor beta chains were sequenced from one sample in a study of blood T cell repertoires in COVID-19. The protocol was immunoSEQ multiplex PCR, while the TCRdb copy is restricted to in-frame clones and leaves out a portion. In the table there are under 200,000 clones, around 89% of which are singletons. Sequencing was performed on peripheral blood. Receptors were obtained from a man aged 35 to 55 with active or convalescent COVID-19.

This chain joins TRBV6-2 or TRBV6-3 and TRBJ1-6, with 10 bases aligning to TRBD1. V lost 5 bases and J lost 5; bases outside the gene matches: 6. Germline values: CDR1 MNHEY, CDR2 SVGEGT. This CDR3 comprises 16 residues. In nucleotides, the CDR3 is TGTGCCAGCAGTCGACAGGGGGCTCTCCATAATTCACCCCTCCACTTT. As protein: CASSRQGALHNSPLHF.

CDR3 region: CATSDRYDYEQYF. CDR3 bases: TGTGCCACCAGTGACAGGTACGACTACGAGCAGTACTTC. The rearrangement joins TRBV24-1 to TRBJ2-7; D uncertain. V was cut by 4 bases and J by 3 bases, with 9 bases left in between. The germline gives CDR1 KGHDR, CDR2 SFDVKD. The CDR3 spans 13 residues.

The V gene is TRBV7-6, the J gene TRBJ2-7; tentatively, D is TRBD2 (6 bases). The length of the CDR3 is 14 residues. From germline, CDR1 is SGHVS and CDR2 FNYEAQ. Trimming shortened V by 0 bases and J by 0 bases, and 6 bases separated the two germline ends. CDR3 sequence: CASSLAGSSYEQYF. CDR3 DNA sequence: TGTGCCAGCAGCTTAGCCGGGAGCTCCTACGAGCAGTACTTC.

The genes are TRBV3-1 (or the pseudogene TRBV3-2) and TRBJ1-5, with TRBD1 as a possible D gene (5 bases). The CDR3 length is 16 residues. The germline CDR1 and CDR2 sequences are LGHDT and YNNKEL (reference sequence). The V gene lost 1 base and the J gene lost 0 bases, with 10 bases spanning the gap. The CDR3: CASSQGGGNSNQPQHF. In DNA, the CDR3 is TGTGCCAGCAGCCAAGGGGGGGGGAATAGCAATCAGCCCCAGCATTTT.

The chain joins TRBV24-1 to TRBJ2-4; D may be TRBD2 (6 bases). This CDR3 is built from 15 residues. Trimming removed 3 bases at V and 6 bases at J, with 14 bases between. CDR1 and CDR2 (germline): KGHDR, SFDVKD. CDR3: CATSDPGSQGNIQYF. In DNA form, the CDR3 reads TGTGCCACCAGTGATCCCGGGAGCCAGGGAAACATTCAGTACTTC.

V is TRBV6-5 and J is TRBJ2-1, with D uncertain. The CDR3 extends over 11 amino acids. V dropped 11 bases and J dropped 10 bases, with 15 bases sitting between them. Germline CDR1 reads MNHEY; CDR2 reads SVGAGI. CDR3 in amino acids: CAATTGFEQFF. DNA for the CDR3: TGTGCCGCGACGACTGGGTTCGAGCAGTTCTTC.

The chain's CDR3 is CASSYLGGSGANVLTF. CDR3 DNA: TGTGCCAGCAGTTACTTAGGGGGCTCTGGGGCCAACGTCCTGACTTTC. The chain joins TRBV6-2 or TRBV6-3 to TRBJ2-6, with D possibly being TRBD1 (6 bases). The CDR3 covers 16 residues. V lost 1 base and J lost 0, with 7 bases in between. Germline V gives CDR1 MNHEY, CDR2 SVGEGT.

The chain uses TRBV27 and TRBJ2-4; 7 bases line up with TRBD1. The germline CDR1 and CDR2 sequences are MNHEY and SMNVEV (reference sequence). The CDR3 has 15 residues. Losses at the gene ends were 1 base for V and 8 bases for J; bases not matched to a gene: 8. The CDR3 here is CASSLYRGVLDIQYF. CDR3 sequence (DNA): TGTGCCAGCAGTTTATACAGGGGAGTTTTGGACATTCAGTACTTC.

CDR3 loop: CASTDGGPRTQYF. The CDR3 region has the DNA TGTGCCAGTACCGACGGAGGCCCTCGGACCCAGTACTTC. The chain recombines TRBV19 with TRBJ2-5, with D maybe TRBD2 (5 bases). Trimming cost V 7 bases and J 7 bases, with 16 bases left between them. Germline lookup yields CDR1 LNHDA and CDR2 SQIVND (reference sequence). The CDR3 totals 13 residues.

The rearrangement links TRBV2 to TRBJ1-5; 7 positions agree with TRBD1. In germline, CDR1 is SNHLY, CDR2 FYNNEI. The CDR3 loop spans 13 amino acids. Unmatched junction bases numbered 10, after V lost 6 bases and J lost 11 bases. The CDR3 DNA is TGTGCCAGCAGCGGAACAGGGGTATCAGCCCAGCATTTT. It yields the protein CASSGTGVSAQHF.

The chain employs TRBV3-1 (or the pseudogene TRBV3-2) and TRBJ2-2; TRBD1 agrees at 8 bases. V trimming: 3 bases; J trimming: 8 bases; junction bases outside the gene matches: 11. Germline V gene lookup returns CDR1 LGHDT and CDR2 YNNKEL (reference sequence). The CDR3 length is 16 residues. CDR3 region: CASSQRSGQGPGELFF. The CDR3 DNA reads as TGTGCCAGCAGCCAGAGGAGCGGACAGGGTCCAGGGGAGCTGTTTTTT.

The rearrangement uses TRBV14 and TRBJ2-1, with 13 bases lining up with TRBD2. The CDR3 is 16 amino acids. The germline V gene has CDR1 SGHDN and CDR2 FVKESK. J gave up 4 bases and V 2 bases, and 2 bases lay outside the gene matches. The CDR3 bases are TGTGCCAGCAGCCAATTGGGACTAGCGGGGTACAATGAGCAGTTCTTC. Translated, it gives CASSQLGLAGYNEQFF.

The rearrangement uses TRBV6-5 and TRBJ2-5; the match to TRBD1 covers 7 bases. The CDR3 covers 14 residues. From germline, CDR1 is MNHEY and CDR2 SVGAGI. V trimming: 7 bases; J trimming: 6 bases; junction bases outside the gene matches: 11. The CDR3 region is CASTDRPDPQTQYF. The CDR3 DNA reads TGTGCCAGCACGGACAGGCCTGACCCCCAGACCCAGTACTTC.

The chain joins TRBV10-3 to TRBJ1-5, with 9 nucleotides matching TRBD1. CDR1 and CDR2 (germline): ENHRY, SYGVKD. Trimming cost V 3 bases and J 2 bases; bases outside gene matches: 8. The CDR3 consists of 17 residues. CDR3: CAISETGGQGGNQPQHF. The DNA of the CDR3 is TGTGCCATCAGTGAAACCGGGGGACAGGGTGGCAATCAGCCCCAGCATTTT.

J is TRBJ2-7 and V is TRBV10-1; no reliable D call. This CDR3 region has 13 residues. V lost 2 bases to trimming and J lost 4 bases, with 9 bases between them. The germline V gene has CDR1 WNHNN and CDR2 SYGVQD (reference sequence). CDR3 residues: CASSELSEYEQYF. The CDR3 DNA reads TGCGCCAGCAGTGAGCTGTCAGAATACGAGCAGTACTTC.

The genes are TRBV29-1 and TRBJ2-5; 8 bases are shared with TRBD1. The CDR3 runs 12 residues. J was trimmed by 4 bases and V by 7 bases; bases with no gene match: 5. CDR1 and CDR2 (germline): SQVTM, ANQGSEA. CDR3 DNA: TGCAGCGCTGACAGGGGTGGAGAGACCCAGTACTTC. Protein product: CSADRGGETQYF.

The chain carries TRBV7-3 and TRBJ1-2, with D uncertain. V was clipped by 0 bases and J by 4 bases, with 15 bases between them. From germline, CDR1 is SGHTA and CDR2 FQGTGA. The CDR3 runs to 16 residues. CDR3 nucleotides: TGTGCCAGCAGCTTAACGTTTCAAGCGGATTCCTATGGCTACACCTTC. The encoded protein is CASSLTFQADSYGYTF.

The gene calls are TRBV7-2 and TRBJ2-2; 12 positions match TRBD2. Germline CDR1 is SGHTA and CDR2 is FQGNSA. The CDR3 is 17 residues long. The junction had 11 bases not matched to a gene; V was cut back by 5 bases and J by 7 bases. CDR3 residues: CASSATGTSGPGGELFF. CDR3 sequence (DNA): TGTGCCAGCAGCGCTACCGGGACTAGCGGGCCGGGCGGGGAGCTGTTTTTT.

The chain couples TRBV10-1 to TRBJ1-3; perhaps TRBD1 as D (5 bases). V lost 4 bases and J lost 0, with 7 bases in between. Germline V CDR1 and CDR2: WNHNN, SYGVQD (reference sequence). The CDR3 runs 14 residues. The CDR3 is CASSAGISGNTIYF. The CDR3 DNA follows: TGCGCCAGCAGTGCAGGGATCTCTGGAAACACCATATATTTT.

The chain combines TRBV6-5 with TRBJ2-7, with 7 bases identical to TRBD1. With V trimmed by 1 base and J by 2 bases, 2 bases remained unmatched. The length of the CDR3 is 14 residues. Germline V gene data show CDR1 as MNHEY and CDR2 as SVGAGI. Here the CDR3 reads CASSYWDRTYEQYF. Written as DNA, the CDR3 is TGTGCCAGCAGTTACTGGGACAGAACCTACGAGCAGTACTTC.

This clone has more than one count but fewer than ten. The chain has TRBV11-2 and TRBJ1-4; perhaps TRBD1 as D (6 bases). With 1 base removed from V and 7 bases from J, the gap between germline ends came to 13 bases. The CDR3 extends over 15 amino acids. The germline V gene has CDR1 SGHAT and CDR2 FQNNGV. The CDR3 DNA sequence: TGTGCCAGCAGCTTAGTAGGCAGGGGAACTGAAAAACTGTTTTTT. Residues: CASSLVGRGTEKLFF.

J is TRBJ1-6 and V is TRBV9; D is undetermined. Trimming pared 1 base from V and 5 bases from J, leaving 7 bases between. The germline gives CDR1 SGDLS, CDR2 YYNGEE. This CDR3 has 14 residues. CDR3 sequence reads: CASSVTDHNSPLHF. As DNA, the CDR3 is TGTGCCAGCAGCGTAACAGATCATAATTCACCCCTCCACTTT.

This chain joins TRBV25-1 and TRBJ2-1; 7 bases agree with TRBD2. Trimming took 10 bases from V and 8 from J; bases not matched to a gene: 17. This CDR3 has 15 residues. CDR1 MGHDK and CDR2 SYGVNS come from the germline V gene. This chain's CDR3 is CATQDLAGVSYEQFF. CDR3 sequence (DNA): TGTGCCACCCAAGACCTCGCGGGAGTTAGCTATGAGCAGTTCTTC.

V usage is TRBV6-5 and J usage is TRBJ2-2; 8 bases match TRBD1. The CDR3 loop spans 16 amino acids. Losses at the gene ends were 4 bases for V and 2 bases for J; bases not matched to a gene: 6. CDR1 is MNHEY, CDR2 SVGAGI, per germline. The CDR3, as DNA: TGTGCCAGCAGTTCAGGACAGGGTATTAACACCGGGGAGCTGTTTTTT. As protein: CASSSGQGINTGELFF.

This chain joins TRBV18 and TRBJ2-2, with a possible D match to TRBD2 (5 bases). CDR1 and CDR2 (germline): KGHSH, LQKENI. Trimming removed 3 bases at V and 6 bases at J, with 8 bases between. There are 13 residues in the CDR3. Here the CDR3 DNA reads TGTGCCAGCTCACCCGTGCGGGCCGGGGAGCTGTTTTTT. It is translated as CASSPVRAGELFF.

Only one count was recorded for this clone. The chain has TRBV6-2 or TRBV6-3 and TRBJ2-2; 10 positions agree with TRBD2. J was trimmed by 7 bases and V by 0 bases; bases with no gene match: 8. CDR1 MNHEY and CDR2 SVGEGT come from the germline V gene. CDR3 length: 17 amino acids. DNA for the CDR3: TGTGCCAGCAGTTACTCTGTCCAGCGGGGGGGCCACGGGGAGCTGTTTTTT. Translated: CASSYSVQRGGHGELFF.

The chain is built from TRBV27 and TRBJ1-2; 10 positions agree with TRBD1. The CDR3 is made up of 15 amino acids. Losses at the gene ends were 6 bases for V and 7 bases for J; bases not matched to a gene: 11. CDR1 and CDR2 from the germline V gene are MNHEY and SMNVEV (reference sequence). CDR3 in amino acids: CASRDQTGGTAGYTF. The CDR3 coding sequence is TGTGCCAGCAGGGATCAGACAGGGGGCACGGCTGGCTACACCTTC.

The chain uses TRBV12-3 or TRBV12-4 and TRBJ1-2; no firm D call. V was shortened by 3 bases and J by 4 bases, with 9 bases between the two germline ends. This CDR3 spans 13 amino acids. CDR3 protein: CASSFTPRYGYTF. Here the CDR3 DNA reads TGTGCCAGCAGTTTTACACCCCGCTATGGCTACACCTTC.

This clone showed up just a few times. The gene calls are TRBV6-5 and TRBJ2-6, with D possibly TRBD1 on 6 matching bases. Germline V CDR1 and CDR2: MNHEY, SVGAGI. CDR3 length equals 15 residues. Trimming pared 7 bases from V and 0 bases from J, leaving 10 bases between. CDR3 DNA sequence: TGTGCCAGCAAAGGGGGTAGCTCTGGGGCCAACGTCCTGACTTTC. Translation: CASKGGSSGANVLTF.

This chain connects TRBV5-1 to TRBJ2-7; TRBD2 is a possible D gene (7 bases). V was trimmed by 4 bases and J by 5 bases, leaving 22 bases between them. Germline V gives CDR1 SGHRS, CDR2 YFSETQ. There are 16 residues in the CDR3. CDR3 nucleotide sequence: TGCGCCAGCAGCACCCTTGTAAGGGGGGGCCTGGACGAGCAGTACTTC. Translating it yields CASSTLVRGGLDEQYF.